These 10 T cell receptor beta chains came from one sample sequenced in a study of shared clonotypes between healthy human individuals. Only in-frame clones appear in the TCRdb table, and some are missing; sequencing was by immunoSEQ multiplex PCR. This table has around 1.5 million clones, approximately 98% appearing once. Input material: naive CD4+ T cells sorted from blood. Regarding subset: CD45RA+ positively selected. These receptors were taken from a man in his thirties or forties in good health.

The chain is built from TRBV9 and TRBJ2-1; no reliable D call. This CDR3 contains 11 residues. The V and J ends lost 5 bases and 9 bases respectively, with 9 bases between them. CDR1 and CDR2 (germline): SGDLS, YYNGEE. CDR3 sequence (DNA): TGTGCCAGCAGGTTAGCTTGTGAGCAGTTCTTC. This gives the protein CASRLACEQFF.

V is TRBV5-1 and J is TRBJ1-2; 7 nucleotides align to TRBD1. Losses at the gene ends were 0 bases for V and 2 bases for J; bases not matched to a gene: 4. The CDR3 has 15 amino acids. In germline, CDR1 is SGHRS, CDR2 YFSETQ. The CDR3 bases are TGCGCCAGCAGCTTGGACAGGGGTCGAAACTATGGCTACACCTTC. This sequence encodes CASSLDRGRNYGYTF.

V and J are TRBV28 and TRBJ2-3; 10 positions agree with TRBD1. CDR1 and CDR2 (germline): MDHEN, SYDVKM. J gave up 12 bases and V 5 bases, and 11 bases lay outside the gene matches. CDR3 length: 14 residues. The CDR3 nucleotides read TGTGCCAGCAGTGGGGGACAGGGGTATTGGAGCCAGTATTTT. It is translated as CASSGGQGYWSQYF.

The chain is built from TRBV7-9 and TRBJ2-7; unclear D gene. Trimming shortened V by 4 bases and J by 0 bases, and 16 bases separated the two germline ends. Germline lookup yields CDR1 SEHNR and CDR2 FQNEAQ (reference sequence). The CDR3 spans 16 residues. CDR3 sequence (DNA): TGTGCCAGCAGCTCCCCAGGTGGGCTGTCCTCCTACGAGCAGTACTTC. Translating it yields CASSSPGGLSSYEQYF.

V is TRBV18 and J is TRBJ2-7; TRBD1 or TRBD2 may be the D gene (6 bases each). The germline CDR1 and CDR2 sequences are KGHSH and LQKENI. V was pared by 3 bases and J by 6 bases, with 15 bases between. This CDR3 spans 14 amino acids. CDR3 in DNA: TGTGCCAGCTCACCGAGTCGGGGGCCTACCGAGCAGTACTTC. Protein sequence: CASSPSRGPTEQYF.

The chain links TRBV5-4 to TRBJ2-7, with 7 bases fitting TRBD2. Trimming cost V 4 bases and J 0 bases; bases outside gene matches: 7. This CDR3 comprises 15 residues. Germline CDR1 and CDR2: SGHNT and YYREEE (reference sequence). The CDR3 sequence is CASSGRDDSSYEQYF. Here the CDR3 DNA reads TGTGCCAGCAGCGGGAGGGATGACAGCTCCTACGAGCAGTACTTC.

The gene calls are TRBV7-9 and TRBJ2-6; TRBD2 might be the D (6 bases). The CDR3 is made up of 19 amino acids. V shed 1 base and J shed 0 bases, with 16 bases lying between them. Germline V lookup: CDR1 SEHNR, CDR2 FQNEAQ (reference sequence). The DNA for the CDR3 is TGTGCCAGCAGCTTAGGGGCGGGAAACACTCGCTCTGGGGCCAACGTCCTGACTTTC. Protein product: CASSLGAGNTRSGANVLTF.

The chain links TRBV11-2 to TRBJ1-2; no definite D call. Germline V lookup: CDR1 SGHAT, CDR2 FQNNGV. V was cut by 5 bases and J by 1 base, with 14 bases left in between. The CDR3 loop spans 15 amino acids. CDR3 region: CASSGTSGFNYGYTF. CDR3 sequence (DNA): TGTGCCAGCAGCGGTACAAGTGGCTTTAACTATGGCTACACCTTC.

The CDR3 nucleotides are TGTGCCAGCTCTCCCCAGCGGGAGGTCCTTGATGAGCAGTTCTTC. This codes for CASSPQREVLDEQFF. V is TRBV18 and J is TRBJ2-1; 9 positions match TRBD2. J gave up 8 bases and V 6 bases, and 11 bases lay outside the gene matches. Per the germline V gene, CDR1 is KGHSH and CDR2 is LQKENI. This CDR3 has 15 residues.

The chain links TRBV6-6 to TRBJ2-7, with 9 bases identical to TRBD1. CDR3 length: 14 amino acids. The V segment lost 5 bases and the J segment 3 bases; nucleotides outside the gene matches: 5. The germline gives CDR1 MNHNY, CDR2 SVGAGI (reference sequence). The CDR3 protein is CASSRGQGGYEQYF. CDR3 DNA sequence: TGTGCCAGCAGTCGGGGACAGGGAGGCTACGAGCAGTACTTC.